The clone carrying this T cell receptor (beta chain) was recorded at least ten times. What it binds is not known. The entry originates in a study of T cells in Graves' hyperthyroidism and ophthalmopathy. The CDR3 sequence is 13 residues long. V was clipped by 4 bases and J by 4 bases, with 10 bases between them. The germline V gene has CDR1 MRHNA and CDR2 SNTAGT. Any patient presenting with uncontrolled infection, other autoimmune disease, pregnancy or lactation was left out. Out of 10 ml of fresh peripheral blood came the PBMCs. General study points: From stable hyperthyroidism, ophthalmopathy was separated by a 13 V-J model.

Researchers took RNA transcripts and amplified the TCR beta CDR3 regions from them. During a first-round RT-PCR of the TCR CDR3, the HTBI primer set was used. MiXCR was run by TCRdb on the multiplex PCR reads, yielding one entry per CDR3 protein. The data hold 600,000 to 700,000 distinct CDR3 sequences, with under 15% observed a single time. The receptor was isolated from a woman in her forties with Graves' ophthalmopathy. The material sequenced was blood. V usage is TRBV6-4 and J usage is TRBJ1-1; D unclear. The CDR3 loop reads CASSAGRSTEAFF. The CDR3 bases are TGTGCCAGCAGTGCCGGCAGATCCACTGAAGCTTTCTTT.